This T cell receptor beta chain was documented in a study of cytomegalovirus exposure and HLA in healthy donors. A remark on this clone: Its antigen is unknown.

The CDR3 consists of 15 residues. Germline assignment: CDR1 MNHNS and CDR2 SASEGT. Trimming took 8 bases from V and 0 from J, leaving 16 bases between them. Study-wide results and caveats: As was reported, the HLA-A and HLA-B alleles of most subjects were accurately predicted from TCR beta sequences. Common viral pathogens seemed, in a later analysis, to connect with several of the most significant clusters. Later on, an analysis tied some 17,000 TCR beta sequences to HLA alleles at 0.05 false discovery rate. A later analysis revealed that TCR association rates differed between HLA loci, peaking at DRB1 and bottoming out at HLA-C.

Use of 60 Vbeta and 13 Jbeta primers characterized the PCR. TCRdb keeps only in-frame clones here, not all; method: immunoSEQ multiplex PCR. The sample has about 130,000 clones, 60% to 85% seen once; the top ten hold more than 6.5%. The chain links TRBV6-1 to TRBJ1-1, with D tentatively TRBD1 (5 bases). The clonotype was recovered from a man under 40 in good health and CMV-seronegative. Material: PBMCs. This chain's CDR3 is CASSFKGALNTEAFF. In DNA, the CDR3 is TGTGCCAGCTCGTTTAAAGGGGCCCTGAACACTGAAGCTTTCTTT.